Below, one TCR beta chain is given with its context. Its matching antigen is unknown. The data belong to a study of chemoradiotherapy in HPV16-positive cancers. Study-level results: HPV-responsive T-cell expansion during chemoradiotherapy was linked to improved recurrence-free survival in HPV16-positive patients. Candidate HPV-specific clones and E7-related TCR motifs grew in tumor during treatment.

Repeated repertoire sampling spanned the course of chemoradiotherapy. Germline V gene data show CDR1 as SGHNT and CDR2 as YENEEA. The length of the CDR3 is 13 residues. V dropped 5 bases and J dropped 7; count of bases not matched to a gene: 8. TCRdb keeps only in-frame clones here, not all; method: immunoSEQ multiplex PCR. The sample includes 5,500 to 8,000 clones, 60% to 85% seen only once; the top ten take roughly a sixth. The source is a human donor with HPV-associated anogenital cancer. Sampling was carried out from a patient who underwent chemoradiotherapy. This chain connects TRBV11-3 to TRBJ2-7; 7 nucleotides align to TRBD1. The CDR3 loop reads CASSASYRGEQYF. In DNA, the CDR3 is TGTGCCAGCAGCGCATCGTACAGGGGTGAGCAGTACTTC.